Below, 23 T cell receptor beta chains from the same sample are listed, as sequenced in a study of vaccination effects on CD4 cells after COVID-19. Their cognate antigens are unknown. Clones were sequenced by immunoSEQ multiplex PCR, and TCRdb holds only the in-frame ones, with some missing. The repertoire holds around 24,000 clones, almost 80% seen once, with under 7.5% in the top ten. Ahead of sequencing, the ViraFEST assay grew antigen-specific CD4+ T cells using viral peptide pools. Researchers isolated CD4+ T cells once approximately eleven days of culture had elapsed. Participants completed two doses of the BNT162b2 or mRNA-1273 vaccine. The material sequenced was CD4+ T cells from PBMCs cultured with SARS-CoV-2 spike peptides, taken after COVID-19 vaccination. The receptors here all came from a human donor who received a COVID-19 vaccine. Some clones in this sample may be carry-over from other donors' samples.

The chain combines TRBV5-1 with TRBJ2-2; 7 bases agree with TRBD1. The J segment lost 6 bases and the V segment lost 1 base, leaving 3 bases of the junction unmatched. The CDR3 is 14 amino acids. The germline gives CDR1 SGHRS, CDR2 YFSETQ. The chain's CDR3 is CASSLRQGAGELFF. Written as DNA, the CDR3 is TGCGCCAGCAGCTTGAGGCAGGGGGCCGGGGAGCTGTTTTTT. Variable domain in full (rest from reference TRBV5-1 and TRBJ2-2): KAGVTQTPRYLIKTRGQQVTLSCSPISGHRSVSWYQQTPGQGLQFLFEYFSETQRNKGNFPGRFSGRQFSNSRSEMNVSTLELGDSALYLCASSLRQGAGELFFGEGSRLTVL.

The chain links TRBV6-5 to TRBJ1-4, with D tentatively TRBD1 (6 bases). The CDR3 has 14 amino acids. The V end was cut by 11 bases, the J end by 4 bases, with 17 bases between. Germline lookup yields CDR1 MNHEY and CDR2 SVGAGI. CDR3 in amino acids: CAHGGARSNEKLFF. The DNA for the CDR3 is TGTGCCCATGGGGGGGCAAGAAGTAATGAAAAACTGTTTTTT.

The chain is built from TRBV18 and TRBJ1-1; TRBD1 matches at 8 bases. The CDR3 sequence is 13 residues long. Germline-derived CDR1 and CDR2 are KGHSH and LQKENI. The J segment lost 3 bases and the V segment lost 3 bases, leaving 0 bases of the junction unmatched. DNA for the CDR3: TGTGCCAGCTCACCGGACAGGGACACTGAAGCTTTCTTT. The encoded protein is CASSPDRDTEAFF. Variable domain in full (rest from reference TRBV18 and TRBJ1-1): NAGVMQNPRHLVRRRGQEARLRCSPMKGHSHVYWYRQLPEEGLKFMVYLQKENIIDESGMPKERFSAEFPKEGPSILRIQQVVRGDSAAYFCASSPDRDTEAFFGQGTRLTVV.

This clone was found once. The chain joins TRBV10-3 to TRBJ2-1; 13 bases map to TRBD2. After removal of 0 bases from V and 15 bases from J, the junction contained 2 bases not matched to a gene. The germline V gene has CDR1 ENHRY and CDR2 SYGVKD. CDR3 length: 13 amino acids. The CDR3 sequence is CAISESGTSGAFF. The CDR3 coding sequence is TGTGCCATCAGTGAGTCGGGGACTAGCGGGGCGTTCTTC.

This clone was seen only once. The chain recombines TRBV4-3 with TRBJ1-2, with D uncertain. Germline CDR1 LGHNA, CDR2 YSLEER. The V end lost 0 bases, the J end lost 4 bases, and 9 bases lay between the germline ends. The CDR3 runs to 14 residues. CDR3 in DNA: TGCGCCAGCAGCCAAGATGCCAAGGGCTATGGCTACACCTTC. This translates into CASSQDAKGYGYTF.

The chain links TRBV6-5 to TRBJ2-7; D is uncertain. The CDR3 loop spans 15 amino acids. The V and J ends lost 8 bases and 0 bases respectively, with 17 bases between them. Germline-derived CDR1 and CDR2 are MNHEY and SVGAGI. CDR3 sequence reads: CASSIQDGASYEQYV. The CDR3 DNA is TGTGCCAGCTCCATTCAGGACGGAGCCTCCTACGAGCAGTACGTC.

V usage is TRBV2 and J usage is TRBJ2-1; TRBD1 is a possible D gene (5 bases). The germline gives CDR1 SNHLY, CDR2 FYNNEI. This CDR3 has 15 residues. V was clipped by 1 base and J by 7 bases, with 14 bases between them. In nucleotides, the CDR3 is TGTGCCAGCAGTGAAGAGGGGTGGCGAGGAAATGAGCAGTTCTTC. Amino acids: CASSEEGWRGNEQFF.

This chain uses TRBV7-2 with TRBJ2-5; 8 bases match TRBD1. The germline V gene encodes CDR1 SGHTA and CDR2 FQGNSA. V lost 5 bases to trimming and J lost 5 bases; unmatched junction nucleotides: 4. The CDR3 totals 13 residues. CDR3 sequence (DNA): TGTGCCAGCAGCGGACAGGGCGGGGAGACCCAGTACTTC. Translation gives CASSGQGGETQYF.

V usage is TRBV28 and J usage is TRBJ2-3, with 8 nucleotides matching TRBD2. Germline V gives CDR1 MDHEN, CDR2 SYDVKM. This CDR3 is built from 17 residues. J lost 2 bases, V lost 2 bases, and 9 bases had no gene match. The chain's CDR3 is CASSLERLAGTTDTQYF. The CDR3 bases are TGTGCCAGCAGTTTAGAACGGCTAGCGGGCACCACAGATACGCAGTATTTT.

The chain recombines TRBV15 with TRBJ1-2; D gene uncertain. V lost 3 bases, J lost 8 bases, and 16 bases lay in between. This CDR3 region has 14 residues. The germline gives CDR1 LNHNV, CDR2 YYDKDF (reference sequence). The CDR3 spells CATSSLRTGGGYTF. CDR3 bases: TGTGCCACCAGCAGTTTACGGACGGGTGGGGGCTACACCTTC.

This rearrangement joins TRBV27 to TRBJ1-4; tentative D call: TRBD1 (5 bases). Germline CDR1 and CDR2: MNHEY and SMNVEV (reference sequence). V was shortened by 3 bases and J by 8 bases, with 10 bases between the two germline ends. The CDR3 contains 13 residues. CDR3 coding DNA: TGTGCCAGCAGTTTCCAGGGAGGCGAAAAACTGTTTTTT. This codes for CASSFQGGEKLFF.

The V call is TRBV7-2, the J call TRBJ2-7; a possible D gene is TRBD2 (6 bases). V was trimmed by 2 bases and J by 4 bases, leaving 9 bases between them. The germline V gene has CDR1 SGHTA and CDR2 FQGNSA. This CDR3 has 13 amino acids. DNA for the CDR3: TGTGCCAGCAGCTTAAGGGACTTATACGAGCAGTACGTC. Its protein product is CASSLRDLYEQYV.

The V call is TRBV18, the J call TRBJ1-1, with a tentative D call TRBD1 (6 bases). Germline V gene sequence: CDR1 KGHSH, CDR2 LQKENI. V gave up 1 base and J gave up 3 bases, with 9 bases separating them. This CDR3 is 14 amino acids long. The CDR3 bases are TGTGCCAGCTCACCACACAGGGAGGACACTGAAGCTTTCTTT. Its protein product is CASSPHREDTEAFF.

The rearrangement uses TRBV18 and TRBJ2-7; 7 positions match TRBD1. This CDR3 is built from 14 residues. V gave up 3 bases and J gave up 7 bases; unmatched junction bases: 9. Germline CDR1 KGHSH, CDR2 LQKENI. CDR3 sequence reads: CASSPGTASSEQYV. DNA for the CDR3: TGTGCCAGCTCACCTGGGACAGCCTCGAGTGAGCAGTACGTC.

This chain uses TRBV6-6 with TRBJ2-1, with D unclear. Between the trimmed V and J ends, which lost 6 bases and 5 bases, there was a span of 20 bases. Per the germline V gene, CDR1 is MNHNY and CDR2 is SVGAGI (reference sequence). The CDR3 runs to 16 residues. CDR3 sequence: CASRPQPSALNNEQFF. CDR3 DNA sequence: TGTGCCAGCAGACCGCAGCCGTCCGCATTAAACAATGAGCAGTTCTTC.

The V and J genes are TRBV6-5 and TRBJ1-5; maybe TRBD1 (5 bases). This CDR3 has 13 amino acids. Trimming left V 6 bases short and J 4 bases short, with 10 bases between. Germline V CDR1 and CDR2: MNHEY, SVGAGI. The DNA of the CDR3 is TGTGCCAGCAGGCAGGGCGCAAATCAGCCCCAGCATTTT. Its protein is CASRQGANQPQHF.

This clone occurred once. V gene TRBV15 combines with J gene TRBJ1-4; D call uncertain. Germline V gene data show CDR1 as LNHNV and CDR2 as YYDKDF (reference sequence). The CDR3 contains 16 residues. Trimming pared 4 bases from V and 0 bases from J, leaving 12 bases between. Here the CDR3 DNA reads TGTGCCACCAGCAAGCCAGCCGGGTCAACTAATGAAAAACTGTTTTTT. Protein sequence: CATSKPAGSTNEKLFF.

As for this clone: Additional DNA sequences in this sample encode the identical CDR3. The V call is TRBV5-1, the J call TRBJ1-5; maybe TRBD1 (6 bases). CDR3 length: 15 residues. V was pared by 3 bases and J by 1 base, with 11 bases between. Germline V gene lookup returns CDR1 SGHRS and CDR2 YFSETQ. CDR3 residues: CASSSTGRSNQPQHF. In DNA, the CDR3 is TGCGCCAGCAGCTCGACAGGAAGAAGCAATCAGCCCCAGCATTTT. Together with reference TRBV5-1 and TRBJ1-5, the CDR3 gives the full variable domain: KAGVTQTPRYLIKTRGQQVTLSCSPISGHRSVSWYQQTPGQGLQFLFEYFSETQRNKGNFPGRFSGRQFSNSRSEMNVSTLELGDSALYLCASSSTGRSNQPQHFGDGTRLSIL.

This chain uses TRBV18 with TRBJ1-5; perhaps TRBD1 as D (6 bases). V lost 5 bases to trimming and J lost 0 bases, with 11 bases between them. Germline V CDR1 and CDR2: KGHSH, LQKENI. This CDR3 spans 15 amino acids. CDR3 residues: CASSAGQISNQPQHF. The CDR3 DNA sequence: TGTGCCAGCTCAGCGGGACAAATTAGCAATCAGCCCCAGCATTTT.

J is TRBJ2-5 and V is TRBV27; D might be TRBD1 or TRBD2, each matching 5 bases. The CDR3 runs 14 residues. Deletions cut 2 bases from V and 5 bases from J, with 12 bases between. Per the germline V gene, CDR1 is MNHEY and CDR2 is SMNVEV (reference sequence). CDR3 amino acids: CASSLVGERETQYF. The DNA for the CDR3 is TGTGCCAGCAGTTTAGTGGGGGAGCGGGAGACCCAGTACTTC.

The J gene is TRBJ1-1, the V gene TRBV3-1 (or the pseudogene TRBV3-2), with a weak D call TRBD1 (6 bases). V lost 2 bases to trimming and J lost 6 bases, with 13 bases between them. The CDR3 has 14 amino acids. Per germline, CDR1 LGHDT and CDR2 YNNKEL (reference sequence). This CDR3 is CASSQSRGSAEAFF. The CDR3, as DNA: TGTGCCAGCAGCCAATCCAGGGGATCCGCTGAAGCTTTCTTT.

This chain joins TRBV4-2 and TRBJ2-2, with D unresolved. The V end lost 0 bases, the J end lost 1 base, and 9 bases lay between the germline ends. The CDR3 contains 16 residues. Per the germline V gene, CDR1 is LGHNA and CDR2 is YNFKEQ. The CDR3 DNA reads TGTGCCAGCAGCCAAGATATCGAACAGAACACCGGGGAGCTGTTTTTT. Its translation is CASSQDIEQNTGELFF.

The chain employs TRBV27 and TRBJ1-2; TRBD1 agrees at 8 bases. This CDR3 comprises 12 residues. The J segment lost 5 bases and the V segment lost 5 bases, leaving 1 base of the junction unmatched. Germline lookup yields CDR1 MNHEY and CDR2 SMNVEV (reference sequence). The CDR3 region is CASSRQGYGYTF. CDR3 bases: TGTGCCAGCAGTCGACAGGGGTATGGCTACACCTTC.